This T cell receptor (beta chain) was retrieved from a study of post-analysis software for immune sequencing data. Study context: The study covered relapsing-remitting, secondary progressive and progressive-relapsing courses of multiple sclerosis. Study outcomes and limitations: With TRBV5-6, TRBV5-1 and TRBV20-1 included, 5 or 6 TRBV segments were more frequent in patients than in controls. Controls' normalized Chao1 diversity significantly exceeded that of multiple sclerosis patients.

This clonotype showed up many times. Its antigen is currently unknown. Germline CDR1 reads DFQATT; CDR2 reads SNEGSKA (reference sequence). The CDR3 loop spans 14 amino acids. V was clipped by 5 bases and J by 7 bases, with 18 bases between them. Every TCR beta cDNA library bore unique molecular identifiers. Input populations of roughly 0.85 to 11 million T cells gave rise to about 480,000 cDNA molecules. MiXCR, applied by TCRdb to the PCR reads, yields one record per CDR3 protein. Of over 150,000 distinct CDR3 sequences in the sample, roughly 30% are singletons; the top ten hold 1.5%. The chain has TRBV20-1 and TRBJ2-1, with a possible D match to TRBD1 (6 bases). Sequenced input: blood. The receptor was isolated from a girl aged 10-17 years with multiple sclerosis. DNA for the CDR3: TGCAGTGCTCCCCCAGCCGGACAGATAAATGAGCAGTTCTTC. This sequence encodes CSAPPAGQINEQFF.